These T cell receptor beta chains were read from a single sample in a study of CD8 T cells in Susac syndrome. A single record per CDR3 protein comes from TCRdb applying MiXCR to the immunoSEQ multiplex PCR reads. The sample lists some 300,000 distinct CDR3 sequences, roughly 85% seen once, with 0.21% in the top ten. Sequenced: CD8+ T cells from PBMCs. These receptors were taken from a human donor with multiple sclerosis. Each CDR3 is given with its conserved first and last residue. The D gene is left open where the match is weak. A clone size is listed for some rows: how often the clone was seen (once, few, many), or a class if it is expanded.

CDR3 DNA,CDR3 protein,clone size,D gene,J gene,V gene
TGCGCCAGCAGCCAAGGAGTGGACGCCTACGAGCAGTACTTC,CASSQGVDAYEQYF,.,.,TRBJ2-7,TRBV4-3
TGCAGCGTTGTGCATTACGAGCAGTACTTC,CSVVHYEQYF,.,.,TRBJ2-7,TRBV29-1
TGTGCCATCACCCCGGGACTACGGGGGCACAATGAGCAGTTCTTC,CAITPGLRGHNEQFF,.,.,TRBJ2-1,TRBV10-3
TGTGCCAGCAGTTCCACTAGCTCCGGGGCAGCTTTCTTT,CASSSTSSGAAFF,.,.,TRBJ1-1,TRBV6-2/TRBV6-3
TGTGCCAGCAGCCAAGAGGCGAGCTACGAGCAGTACTTC,CASSQEASYEQYF,.,.,TRBJ2-7,TRBV14
TGTGCCAGCAGTTTATATAGGGACAGATTCTACGAGCAGTACTTC,CASSLYRDRFYEQYF,few,TRBD1,TRBJ2-7,TRBV27
TGTGCCACCGCCGAAGGGGGTGCCTATGGCTACACCTTC,CATAEGGAYGYTF,.,.,TRBJ1-2,TRBV24-1
TGTGCCAGCAGTTTAGATCTAGCGGGAGAGAGCTCCTACGAGCAGTACTTC,CASSLDLAGESSYEQYF,.,TRBD2,TRBJ2-7,TRBV28
TGTGCCTGGAGTGGAACCTATGGCTACACCTTC,CAWSGTYGYTF,.,.,TRBJ1-2,TRBV30
TGTGCCAGCAGCTTAAGTCGAGGAGGTTCAAGTTCCTACGAGCAGTACTTC,CASSLSRGGSSSYEQYF,.,.,TRBJ2-7,TRBV11-2
TGTGCCAGCAGTTTAGAGATGTTTGGGACAGGGGGATACAATGAGCAGTTCTTC,CASSLEMFGTGGYNEQFF,.,TRBD1,TRBJ2-1,TRBV28
TGTGCCAGCAGTTTGACAGGGGATGATGGCTACACCTTC,CASSLTGDDGYTF,.,TRBD1,TRBJ1-2,TRBV27
TGTGCCAGCAGTTTTAAGGGTCGGGCCAATGAGCAGTTCTTC,CASSFKGRANEQFF,.,.,TRBJ2-1,TRBV27
TGTGCCAGCAGCCAAGGCAGCGACTACACAGATACGCAGTATTTT,CASSQGSDYTDTQYF,.,.,TRBJ2-3,TRBV3-1
TGTGCCAGCAGCCAAGGTGACAGCAACACAGATACGCAGTATTTT,CASSQGDSNTDTQYF,.,.,TRBJ2-3,TRBV3-1
TGTGCCAGCGAGGACCCTCTTGCCGGAAACACCATATATTTT,CASEDPLAGNTIYF,.,.,TRBJ1-3,TRBV6-2/TRBV6-3
TGTGCCAGCCCGGCTATGAACACTGAAGCTTTCTTT,CASPAMNTEAFF,once,.,TRBJ1-1,TRBV2
TGTGCCAGCAGGTCCGGGACAGGGAATGGCTACAATGAGCAGTTCTTC,CASRSGTGNGYNEQFF,once,TRBD1,TRBJ2-1,TRBV6-1
TGTGCCAGCAGTTTGGGGGGACAGGGGGCCGATGGCTACACCTTC,CASSLGGQGADGYTF,.,TRBD1,TRBJ1-2,TRBV28
TGTGCCAGCTGGCGGACTTACGAGCAGTACTTC,CASWRTYEQYF,few,.,TRBJ2-7,TRBV2
TGTGCCAGCAGTGACGAGGGTTTTCCCTACGAGCAGTACTTC,CASSDEGFPYEQYF,.,.,TRBJ2-7,TRBV25-1
TGTGCCAGCAGCTTGGGACAGGGCATGGATGGCTACACCTTC,CASSLGQGMDGYTF,.,TRBD1,TRBJ1-2,TRBV6-6
TGTGCCAGTAGTATCGGTCCAAACTACGAGCAGTACTTC,CASSIGPNYEQYF,.,.,TRBJ2-7,TRBV19
TGCGCCAGCAGCCAAGAAGGGACAGGACTCACCTACGAGCAGTACTTC,CASSQEGTGLTYEQYF,.,TRBD1,TRBJ2-7,TRBV4-3
TGCGCCAGCAGCCAAGGGACAGGGACCTACGAGCAGTACTTC,CASSQGTGTYEQYF,.,TRBD1,TRBJ2-7,TRBV4-3
TGTGCCAGCAGCCCGTGGGGACAGGGGAACCCTCCTAACTATGGCTACACCTTC,CASSPWGQGNPPNYGYTF,.,TRBD1,TRBJ1-2,TRBV7-2
TGTGCCAGCAGCTTAAACCTAGGCACCAATGAGCAGTTCTTC,CASSLNLGTNEQFF,few,.,TRBJ2-1,TRBV7-6
TGTGCCACCAGTGACCCTAGTACCACCACCTACAATGAGCAGTTCTTC,CATSDPSTTTYNEQFF,few,.,TRBJ2-1,TRBV24-1
TGTGCCAGCAGTTACTATCGGGACCGCACCTCTGGCTCCTACAATGAGCAGTTCTTC,CASSYYRDRTSGSYNEQFF,.,.,TRBJ2-1,TRBV6-2/TRBV6-3
TGTGCCAGCAGTTACTGGGGTACTGAAGCTTTCTTT,CASSYWGTEAFF,.,.,TRBJ1-1,TRBV6-2/TRBV6-3
TGCGCCAGCAGCCAAGGATCCCCGACTAGCGGGTACTACAATGAGCAGTTCTTC,CASSQGSPTSGYYNEQFF,.,TRBD2,TRBJ2-1,TRBV4-3
TGTGCCAGCAGCCAAGAGTCACTAGCCCTGAGAAATGAGCAGTTCTTC,CASSQESLALRNEQFF,.,.,TRBJ2-1,TRBV3-1
TGTGCCAGCAGCAACCTGGGGGCTGTCTATGGCTACACCTTC,CASSNLGAVYGYTF,.,.,TRBJ1-2,TRBV7-6
TGTGCCAGCAGTTCCCGGGACAGGGGGACCGGGGAGCTGTTTTTT,CASSSRDRGTGELFF,once,TRBD1,TRBJ2-2,TRBV5-6
TGCGCCAGCAGTGAGACGAGTCGGACAGGGGTTACAGATACGCAGTATTTT,CASSETSRTGVTDTQYF,once,TRBD1,TRBJ2-3,TRBV10-2
TGTGCCAGCAGTCCAGAGGCATACGAGGAGATCAACTATGGCTACACCTTC,CASSPEAYEEINYGYTF,.,.,TRBJ1-2,TRBV9
TGTGCCAGCAGCTTAGTAGCGGGAATCTACAATGAGCAGTTCTTC,CASSLVAGIYNEQFF,.,TRBD2,TRBJ2-1,TRBV11-2
TGTGCCAGCAGCATGGAACTTACCTATGGCTACACCTTC,CASSMELTYGYTF,.,.,TRBJ1-2,TRBV14
TGTGCCAGCAGTTACTCGAGGACAGGGGTCTTACCATTTTATGGCTACACCTTC,CASSYSRTGVLPFYGYTF,.,TRBD1,TRBJ1-2,TRBV6-5
TGTGCCAGCAGCGAGGGATTACAGTACAATGAGCAGTTCTTC,CASSEGLQYNEQFF,.,.,TRBJ2-1,TRBV5-4
TGTGCCAGCAGTGAACTGGGTCCCTTAGCGGGGGATACTAGCACAGATACGCAGTATTTT,CASSELGPLAGDTSTDTQYF,.,TRBD2,TRBJ2-3,TRBV2
TGTGCCAGCAGTTCTCCTGAGGGGGGACGACGGGCAGATACGCAGTATTTT,CASSSPEGGRRADTQYF,.,.,TRBJ2-3,TRBV28
TGTGCCAGCAGCTTAGTCCTTCCTAGCGGGAAATACGATGAGCAGTTCTTC,CASSLVLPSGKYDEQFF,.,TRBD2,TRBJ2-1,TRBV7-6
TGTGCCAGCAGTTTATCGATCCAGGTTCAGTACTTC,CASSLSIQVQYF,few,.,TRBJ2-4,TRBV27
TGTGCCAGCAGCTTAGATCCAGAAGGGAGAGAGTACTTC,CASSLDPEGREYF,.,.,TRBJ2-5,TRBV7-9
TGCAGCGTTGAAATTTTTCCGGGACTAGCGGCCCACAATGAGCAGTTCTTC,CSVEIFPGLAAHNEQFF,once,TRBD2,TRBJ2-1,TRBV29-1
TGTGCCAGCAGCCCTCACACAGGACTAAACACTGAAGCTTTCTTT,CASSPHTGLNTEAFF,.,.,TRBJ1-1,TRBV13
TGCGCCAGCAGCCCGGGACAGGGTTACACTGAAGCTTTCTTT,CASSPGQGYTEAFF,.,TRBD1,TRBJ1-1,TRBV4-1
TGTGCCAGCAGCCAAGAAACGGGTACTAGCGGTTATCTCAGGAGCTCCTACGAGCAGTACTTC,CASSQETGTSGYLRSSYEQYF,once,TRBD2,TRBJ2-7,TRBV3-1
TGTGCCAGCAGTTACTCTCGCCGGGAGGTTTCCGAGCAGTACTTC,CASSYSRREVSEQYF,.,TRBD2,TRBJ2-7,TRBV6-5
TGTGCCAGCAGTTTGATTGGGACAGGGGTTTCTGTCGGAAAACTGTTTTTT,CASSLIGTGVSVGKLFF,once,TRBD1,TRBJ1-4,TRBV27
TGTGCCAGCAGTTTATCGGATGAGCAGTTCTTC,CASSLSDEQFF,.,.,TRBJ2-1,TRBV28
TGTGCCAGTAGTTTCGGGGCCTGGTGGTACTTC,CASSFGAWWYF,.,.,TRBJ2-5,TRBV19
TGTGCCAGCAGTTCGATAGGGGACATCGGAGTCAGTTCTAATGAAAAACTGTTTTTT,CASSSIGDIGVSSNEKLFF,.,.,TRBJ1-4,TRBV6-5
TGTGCCAGTAGTATAGTAGGCGACAGCGTCGATGCTTTT,CASSIVGDSVDAF,.,.,TRBJ1-1,TRBV19
TGTGCCAGCAGCTTAGCGGGGCAGGGGGTCTATCAGCCCCAGCATTTT,CASSLAGQGVYQPQHF,.,TRBD1,TRBJ1-5,TRBV7-2
TGTGCCAGCAGTTACTTGGGTAGGATCTACGAGCAGTACTTC,CASSYLGRIYEQYF,.,.,TRBJ2-7,TRBV6-2/TRBV6-3
TGTGCCAGCAGGACCCCCTTTCGGGAGGGCCTGGATTACGAGCAGTACTTC,CASRTPFREGLDYEQYF,.,TRBD2,TRBJ2-7,TRBV27
TGTGCCACCAGCAGTCCGCAGGGGTCCTACAATGAGCAGTTCTTC,CATSSPQGSYNEQFF,.,.,TRBJ2-1,TRBV15